The present TCR beta chain was sequenced within a study of CD8+ T cells in alopecia areata. General observations from the study: Resident alphabeta T cells of normal skin are also sequenced in scalp samples. Mice showed clearer TCR sharing than patients did, a gap that was possibly HLA-related.

Extracted from the samples, RNA was reverse transcribed into cDNA to serve as the sequencing template. Some clones are missing from TCRdb's copy, which holds only in-frame ones; the method was immunoSEQ multiplex PCR. This table has about 110,000 clones, approximately 50% appearing once. This CDR3 region has 15 residues. Germline V gives CDR1 LNHDA, CDR2 SQIVND (reference sequence). Losses at the gene ends were 4 bases for V and 7 bases for J; bases not matched to a gene: 10. For this clone: Its specificity is not known.

The receptor was isolated from a human donor with alopecia areata. This chain links TRBV19 with TRBJ2-7; 10 bases are shared with TRBD2. Input material: NKG2D-low CD8+ T cells sorted from blood. The CDR3 reads CASSTTLAGDGEQYF. For the CDR3, the DNA is TGTGCCAGTAGTACAACTCTAGCGGGAGATGGGGAGCAGTACTTC.